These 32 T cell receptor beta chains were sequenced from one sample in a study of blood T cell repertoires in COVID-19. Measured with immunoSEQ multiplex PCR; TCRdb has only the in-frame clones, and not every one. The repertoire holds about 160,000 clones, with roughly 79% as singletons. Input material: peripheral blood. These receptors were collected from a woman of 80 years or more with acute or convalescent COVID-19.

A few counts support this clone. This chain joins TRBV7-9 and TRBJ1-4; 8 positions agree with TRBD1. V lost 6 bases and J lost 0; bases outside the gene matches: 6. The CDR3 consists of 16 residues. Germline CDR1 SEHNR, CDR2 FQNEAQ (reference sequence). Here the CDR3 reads CASSPGQVATNEKLFF. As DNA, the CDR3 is TGTGCCAGCAGTCCGGGACAGGTGGCAACTAATGAAAAACTGTTTTTT.

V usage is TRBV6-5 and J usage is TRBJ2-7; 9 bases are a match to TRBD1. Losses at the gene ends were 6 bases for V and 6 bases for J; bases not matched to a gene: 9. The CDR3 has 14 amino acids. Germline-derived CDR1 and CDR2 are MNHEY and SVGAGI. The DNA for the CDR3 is TGTGCCAGCAGGAGGACAGGGGCCCGCTCCGAGCAGTACTTC. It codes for CASRRTGARSEQYF.

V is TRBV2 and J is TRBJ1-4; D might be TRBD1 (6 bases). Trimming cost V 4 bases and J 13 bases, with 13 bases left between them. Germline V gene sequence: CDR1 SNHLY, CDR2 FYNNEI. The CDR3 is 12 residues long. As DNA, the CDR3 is TGTGCCAGCAGTGTGGCAGGGGCGGGACTGTTTTTT. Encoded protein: CASSVAGAGLFF.

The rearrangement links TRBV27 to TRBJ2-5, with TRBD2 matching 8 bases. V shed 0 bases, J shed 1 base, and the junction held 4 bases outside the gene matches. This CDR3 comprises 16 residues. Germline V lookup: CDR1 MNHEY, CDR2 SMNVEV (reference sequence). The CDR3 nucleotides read TGTGCCAGCAGTTTATCGGTAGCGGGACTCCAAGAGACCCAGTACTTC. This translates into CASSLSVAGLQETQYF.

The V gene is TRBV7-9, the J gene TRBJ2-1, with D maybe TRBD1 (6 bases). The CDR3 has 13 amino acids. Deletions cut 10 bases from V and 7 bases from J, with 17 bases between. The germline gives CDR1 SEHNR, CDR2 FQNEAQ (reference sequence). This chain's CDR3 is CAIPGVGRNEQFF. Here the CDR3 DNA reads TGTGCCATCCCAGGGGTGGGTAGGAATGAGCAGTTCTTC.

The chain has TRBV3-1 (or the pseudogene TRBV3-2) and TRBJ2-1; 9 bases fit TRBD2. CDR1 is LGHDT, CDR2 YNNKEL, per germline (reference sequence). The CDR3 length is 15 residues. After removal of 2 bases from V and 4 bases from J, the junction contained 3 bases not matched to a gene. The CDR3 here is CASSQRGRGYNEQFF. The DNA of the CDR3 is TGTGCCAGCAGCCAACGCGGGAGGGGGTACAATGAGCAGTTCTTC.

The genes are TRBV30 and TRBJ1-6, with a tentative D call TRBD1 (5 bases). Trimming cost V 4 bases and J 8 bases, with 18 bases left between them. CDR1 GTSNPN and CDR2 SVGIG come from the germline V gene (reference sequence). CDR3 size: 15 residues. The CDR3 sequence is CAWTSALAGDSPLHF. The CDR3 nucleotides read TGTGCCTGGACCTCAGCCCTGGCGGGGGATTCACCCCTCCACTTT.

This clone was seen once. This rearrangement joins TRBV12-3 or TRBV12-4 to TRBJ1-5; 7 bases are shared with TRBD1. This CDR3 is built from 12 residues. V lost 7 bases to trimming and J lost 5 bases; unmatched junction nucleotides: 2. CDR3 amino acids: CASMTGYQPQHF. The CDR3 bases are TGTGCCAGCATGACAGGGTATCAGCCCCAGCATTTT.

This CDR3 is CASTETSGAYNEQFF. The CDR3 nucleotides read TGCGCCAGCACCGAGACTAGCGGGGCATACAATGAGCAGTTCTTC. The V call is TRBV5-1, the J call TRBJ2-1, with 11 bases aligning to TRBD2. V was pared by 6 bases and J by 4 bases, with 6 bases of the junction left unmatched. CDR1 SGHRS and CDR2 YFSETQ come from the germline V gene. The CDR3 consists of 15 residues.

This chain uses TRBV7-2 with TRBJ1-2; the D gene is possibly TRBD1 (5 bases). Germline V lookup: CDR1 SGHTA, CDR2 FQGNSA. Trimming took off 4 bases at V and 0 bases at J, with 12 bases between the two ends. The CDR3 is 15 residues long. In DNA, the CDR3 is TGTGCCAGCAGCTCTGGGGGGGTAGCTAACTATGGCTACACCTTC. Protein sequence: CASSSGGVANYGYTF.

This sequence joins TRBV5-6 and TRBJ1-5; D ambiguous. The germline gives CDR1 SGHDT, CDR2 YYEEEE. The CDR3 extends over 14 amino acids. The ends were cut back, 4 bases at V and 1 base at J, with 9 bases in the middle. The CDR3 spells CASSQYKSNQPQHF. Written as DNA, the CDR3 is TGTGCCAGCAGCCAATACAAGAGCAATCAGCCCCAGCATTTT.

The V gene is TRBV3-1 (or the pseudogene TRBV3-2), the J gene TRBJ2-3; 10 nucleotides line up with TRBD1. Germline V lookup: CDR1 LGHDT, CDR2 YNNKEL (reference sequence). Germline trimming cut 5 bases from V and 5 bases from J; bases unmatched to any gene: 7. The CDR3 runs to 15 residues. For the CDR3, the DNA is TGTGCCAGCAGCTACCGGGACAGGGGTGGAGATACGCAGTATTTT. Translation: CASSYRDRGGDTQYF.

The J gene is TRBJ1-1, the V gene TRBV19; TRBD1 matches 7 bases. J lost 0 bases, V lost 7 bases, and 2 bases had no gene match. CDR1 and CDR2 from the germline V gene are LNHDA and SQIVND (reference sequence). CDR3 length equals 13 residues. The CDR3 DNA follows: TGTGCCAGTAAGGGACAGCTGAACACTGAAGCTTTCTTT. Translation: CASKGQLNTEAFF.

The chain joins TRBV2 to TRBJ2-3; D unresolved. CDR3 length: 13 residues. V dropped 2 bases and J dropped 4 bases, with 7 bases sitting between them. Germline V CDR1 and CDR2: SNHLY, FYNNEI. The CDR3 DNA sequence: TGTGCCAGCAGTGAACAAAGAGCAGATACGCAGTATTTT. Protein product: CASSEQRADTQYF.

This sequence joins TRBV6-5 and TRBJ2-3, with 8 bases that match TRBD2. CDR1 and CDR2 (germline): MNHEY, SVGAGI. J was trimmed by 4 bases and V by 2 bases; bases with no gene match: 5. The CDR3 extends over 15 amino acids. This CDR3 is CASSYGAGASDTQYF. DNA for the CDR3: TGTGCCAGCAGTTACGGAGCGGGAGCTTCAGATACGCAGTATTTT.

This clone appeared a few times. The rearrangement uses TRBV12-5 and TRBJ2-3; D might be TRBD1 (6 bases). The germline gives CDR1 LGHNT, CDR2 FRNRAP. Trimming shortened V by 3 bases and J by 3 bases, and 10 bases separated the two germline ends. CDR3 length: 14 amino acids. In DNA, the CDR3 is TGTGCTAGTGGTTTACAGGGTGTGACAGATACGCAGTATTTT. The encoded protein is CASGLQGVTDTQYF.

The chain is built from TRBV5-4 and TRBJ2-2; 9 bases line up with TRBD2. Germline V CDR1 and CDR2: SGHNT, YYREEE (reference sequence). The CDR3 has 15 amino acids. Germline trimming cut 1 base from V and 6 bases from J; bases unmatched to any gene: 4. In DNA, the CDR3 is TGTGCCAGCAGCTTGTACCTAGCGGGACCCGGGGAGCTGTTTTTT. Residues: CASSLYLAGPGELFF.

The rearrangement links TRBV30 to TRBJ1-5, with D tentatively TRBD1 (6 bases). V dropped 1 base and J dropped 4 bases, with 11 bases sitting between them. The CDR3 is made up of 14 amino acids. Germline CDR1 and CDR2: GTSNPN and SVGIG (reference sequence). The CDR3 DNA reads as TGTGCCTGGAGTGGCGACAGGCTTAATCAGCCCCAGCATTTT. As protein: CAWSGDRLNQPQHF.

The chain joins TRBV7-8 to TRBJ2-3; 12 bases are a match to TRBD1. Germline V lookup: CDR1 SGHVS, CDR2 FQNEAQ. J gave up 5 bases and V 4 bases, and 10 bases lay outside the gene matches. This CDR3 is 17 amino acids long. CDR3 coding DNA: TGTGCCAGCAGCTCGGTCACCGGGACAGGGGGCAGAGATACGCAGTATTTT. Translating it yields CASSSVTGTGGRDTQYF.

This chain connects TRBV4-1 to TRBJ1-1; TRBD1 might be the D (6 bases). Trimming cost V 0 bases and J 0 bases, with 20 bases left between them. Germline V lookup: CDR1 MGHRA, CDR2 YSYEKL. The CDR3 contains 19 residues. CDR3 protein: CASSQDQYYRVIMNTEAFF. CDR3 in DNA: TGCGCCAGCAGCCAAGATCAATATTACAGGGTAATCATGAACACTGAAGCTTTCTTT.

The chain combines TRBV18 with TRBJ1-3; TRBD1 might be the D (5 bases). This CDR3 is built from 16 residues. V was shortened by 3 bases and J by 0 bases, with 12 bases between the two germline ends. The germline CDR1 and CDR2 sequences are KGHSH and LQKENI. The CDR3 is CASSPSTGYSGNTIYF. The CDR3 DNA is TGTGCCAGCTCACCTTCCACAGGATACTCTGGAAACACCATATATTTT.

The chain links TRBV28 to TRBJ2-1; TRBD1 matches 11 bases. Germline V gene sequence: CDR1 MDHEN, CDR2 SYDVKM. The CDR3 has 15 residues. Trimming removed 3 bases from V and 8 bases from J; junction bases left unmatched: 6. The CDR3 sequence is CASSLAGTGGDEQFF. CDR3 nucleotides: TGTGCCAGCAGTTTGGCCGGGACAGGGGGGGATGAGCAGTTCTTC. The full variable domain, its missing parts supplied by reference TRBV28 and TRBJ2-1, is DVKVTQSSRYLVKRTGEKVFLECVQDMDHENMFWYRQDPGLGLRLIYFSYDVKMKEKGDIPEGYSVSREKKERFSLILESASTNQTSMYLCASSLAGTGGDEQFFGPGTRLTVL.

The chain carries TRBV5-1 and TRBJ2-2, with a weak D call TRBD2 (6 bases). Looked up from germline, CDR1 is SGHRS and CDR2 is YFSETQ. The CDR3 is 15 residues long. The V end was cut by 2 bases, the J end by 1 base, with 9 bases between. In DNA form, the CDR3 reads TGCGCCAGCAGCTTCGCCGGGGGGAACACCGGGGAGCTGTTTTTT. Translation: CASSFAGGNTGELFF.

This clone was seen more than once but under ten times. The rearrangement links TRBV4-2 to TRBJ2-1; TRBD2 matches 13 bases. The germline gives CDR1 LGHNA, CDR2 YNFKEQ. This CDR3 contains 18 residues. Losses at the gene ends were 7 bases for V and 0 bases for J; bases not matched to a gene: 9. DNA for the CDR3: TGTGCCAGCAAGTCCGGACTAGCGGGAGTCCGCTCCTACAATGAGCAGTTCTTC. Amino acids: CASKSGLAGVRSYNEQFF.

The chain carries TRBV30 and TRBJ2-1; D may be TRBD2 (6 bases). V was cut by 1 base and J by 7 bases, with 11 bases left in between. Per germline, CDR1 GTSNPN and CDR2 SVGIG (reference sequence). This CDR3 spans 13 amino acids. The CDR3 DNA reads TGTGCCTGGAGTGCCCTCGCGGGAAATGAGCAGTTCTTC. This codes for CAWSALAGNEQFF.

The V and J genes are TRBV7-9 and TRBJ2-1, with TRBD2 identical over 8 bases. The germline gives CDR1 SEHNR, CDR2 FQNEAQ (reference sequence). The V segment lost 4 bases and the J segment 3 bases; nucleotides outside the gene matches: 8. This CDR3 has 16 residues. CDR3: CASSSSGREVYNEQFF. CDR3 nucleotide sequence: TGTGCCAGCAGCTCATCAGGGCGGGAGGTCTACAATGAGCAGTTCTTC. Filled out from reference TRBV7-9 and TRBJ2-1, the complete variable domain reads DTGVSQNPRHKITKRGQNVTFRCDPISEHNRLYWYRQTLGQGPEFLTYFQNEAQLEKSRLLSDRFSAERPKGSFSTLEIQRTEQGDSAMYLCASSSSGREVYNEQFFGPGTRLTVL.

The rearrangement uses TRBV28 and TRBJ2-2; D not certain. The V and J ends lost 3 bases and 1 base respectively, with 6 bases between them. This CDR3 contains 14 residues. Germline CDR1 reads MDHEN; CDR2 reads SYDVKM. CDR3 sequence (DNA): TGTGCCAGCAGTTTTGGGCAGAACACCGGGGAGCTGTTTTTT. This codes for CASSFGQNTGELFF. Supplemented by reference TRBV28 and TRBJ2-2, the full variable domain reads DVKVTQSSRYLVKRTGEKVFLECVQDMDHENMFWYRQDPGLGLRLIYFSYDVKMKEKGDIPEGYSVSREKKERFSLILESASTNQTSMYLCASSFGQNTGELFFGEGSRLTVL.

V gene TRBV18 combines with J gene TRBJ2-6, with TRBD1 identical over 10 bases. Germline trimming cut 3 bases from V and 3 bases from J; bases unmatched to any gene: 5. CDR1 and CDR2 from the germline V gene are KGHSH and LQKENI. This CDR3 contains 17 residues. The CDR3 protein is CASSPRQGALGANVLTF. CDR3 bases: TGTGCCAGCTCACCCCGACAGGGGGCGCTTGGGGCCAACGTCCTGACTTTC. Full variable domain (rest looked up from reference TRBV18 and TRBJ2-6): NAGVMQNPRHLVRRRGQEARLRCSPMKGHSHVYWYRQLPEEGLKFMVYLQKENIIDESGMPKERFSAEFPKEGPSILRIQQVVRGDSAAYFCASSPRQGALGANVLTFGAGSRLTVL.

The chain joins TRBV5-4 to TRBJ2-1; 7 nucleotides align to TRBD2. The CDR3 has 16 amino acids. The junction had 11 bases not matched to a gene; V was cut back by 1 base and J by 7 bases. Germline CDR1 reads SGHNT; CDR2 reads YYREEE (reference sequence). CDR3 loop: CASSLPQRGALNEQFF. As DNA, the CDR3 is TGTGCCAGCAGCTTGCCCCAGCGGGGTGCCCTAAATGAGCAGTTCTTC.

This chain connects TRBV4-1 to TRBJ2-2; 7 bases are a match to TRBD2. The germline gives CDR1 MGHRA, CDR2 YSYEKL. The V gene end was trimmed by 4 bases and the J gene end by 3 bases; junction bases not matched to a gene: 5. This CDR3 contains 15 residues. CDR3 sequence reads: CASSPAGYDTGELFF. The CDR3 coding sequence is TGCGCCAGCAGCCCAGCGGGATATGACACCGGGGAGCTGTTTTTT.

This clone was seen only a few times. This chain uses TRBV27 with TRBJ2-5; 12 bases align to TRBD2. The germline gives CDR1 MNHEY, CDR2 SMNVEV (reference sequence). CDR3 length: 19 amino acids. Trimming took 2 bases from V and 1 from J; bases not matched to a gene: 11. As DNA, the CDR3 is TGTGCCAGCAGTTTAAGGGGGGGACTAGCGGGTTTCGTCCAAGAGACCCAGTACTTC. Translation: CASSLRGGLAGFVQETQYF.

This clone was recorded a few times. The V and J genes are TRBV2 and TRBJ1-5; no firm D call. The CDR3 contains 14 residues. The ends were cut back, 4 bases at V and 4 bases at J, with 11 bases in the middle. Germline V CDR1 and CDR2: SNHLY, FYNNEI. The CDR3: CASSASTTNQPQHF. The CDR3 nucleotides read TGTGCCAGCAGTGCATCGACTACGAATCAGCCCCAGCATTTT.